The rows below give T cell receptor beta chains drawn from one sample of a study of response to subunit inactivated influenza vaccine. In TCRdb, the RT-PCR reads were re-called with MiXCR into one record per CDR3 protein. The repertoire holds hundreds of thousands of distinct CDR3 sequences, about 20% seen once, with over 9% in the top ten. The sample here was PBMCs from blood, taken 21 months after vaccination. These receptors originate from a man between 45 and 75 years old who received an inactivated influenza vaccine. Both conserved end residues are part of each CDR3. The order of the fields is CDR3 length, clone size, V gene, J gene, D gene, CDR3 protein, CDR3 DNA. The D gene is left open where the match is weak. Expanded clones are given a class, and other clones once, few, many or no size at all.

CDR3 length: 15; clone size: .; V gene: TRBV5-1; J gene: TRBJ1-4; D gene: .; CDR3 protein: CASSPQDPTNEKLFF; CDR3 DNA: TGCGCCAGCAGCCCCCAAGACCCAACTAATGAAAAACTGTTTTTT
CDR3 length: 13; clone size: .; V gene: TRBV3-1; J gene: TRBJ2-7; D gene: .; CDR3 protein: CASRDGGKYEQYF; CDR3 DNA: TGTGCCAGCAGAGACGGGGGAAAATACGAGCAGTACTTC
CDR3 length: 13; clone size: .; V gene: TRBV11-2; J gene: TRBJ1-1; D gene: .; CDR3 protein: CASSYGGKTEAFF; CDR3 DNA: TGTGCCAGCAGTTACGGAGGGAAAACTGAAGCTTTCTTT
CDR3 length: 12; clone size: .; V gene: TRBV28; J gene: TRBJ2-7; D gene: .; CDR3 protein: CASRTIAYEQYF; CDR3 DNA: TGTGCCAGCAGGACTATTGCCTACGAGCAGTACTTC
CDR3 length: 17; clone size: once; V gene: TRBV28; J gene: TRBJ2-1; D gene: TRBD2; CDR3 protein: CASSLAPPWTSGSEQFF; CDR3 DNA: TGTGCCAGCAGTTTGGCCCCCCCCTGGACTAGCGGGAGTGAGCAGTTCTTC
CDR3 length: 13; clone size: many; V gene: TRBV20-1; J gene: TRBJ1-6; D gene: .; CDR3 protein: CSATTLPGSPLHF; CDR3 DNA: TGCAGTGCTACCACACTGCCGGGTTCACCCCTCCACTTT
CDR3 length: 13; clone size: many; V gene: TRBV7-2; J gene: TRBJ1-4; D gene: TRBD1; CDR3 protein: CASSNQGAEKLFF; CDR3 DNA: TGTGCCAGCAGCAATCAGGGGGCTGAAAAACTGTTTTTT
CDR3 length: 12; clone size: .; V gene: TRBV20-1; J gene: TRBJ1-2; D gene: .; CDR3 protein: CSASSVPYGYTF; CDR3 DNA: TGCAGTGCTAGTTCCGTCCCTTATGGCTACACCTTC
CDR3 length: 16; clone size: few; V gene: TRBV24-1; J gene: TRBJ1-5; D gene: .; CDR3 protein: CATSDSTGYSNQPQHF; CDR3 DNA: TGTGCCACCAGTGATTCGACGGGGTATAGCAATCAGCCCCAGCATTTT
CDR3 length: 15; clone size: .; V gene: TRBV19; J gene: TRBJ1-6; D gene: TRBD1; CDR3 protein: CATGGQPVGDSTLHF; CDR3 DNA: TGTGCCACCGGGGGACAGCCCGTAGGGGATTCAACCCTCCACTTT
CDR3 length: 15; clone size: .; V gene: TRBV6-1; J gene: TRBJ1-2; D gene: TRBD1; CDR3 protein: CASSEWGQGDYGYTF; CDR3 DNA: TGTGCCAGCAGTGAATGGGGACAGGGAGACTATGGCTACACCTTC
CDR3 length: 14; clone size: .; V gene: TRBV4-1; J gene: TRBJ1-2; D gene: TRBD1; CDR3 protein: CASSQVGGARGYTF; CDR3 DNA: TGCGCCAGCAGCCAAGTAGGGGGCGCGCGGGGCTACACCTTC
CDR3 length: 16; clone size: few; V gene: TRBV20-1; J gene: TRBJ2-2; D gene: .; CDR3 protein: CSARDRLAPNTGELFF; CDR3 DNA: TGCAGTGCTAGAGATCGTCTAGCACCGAACACCGGGGAGCTGTTTTTT
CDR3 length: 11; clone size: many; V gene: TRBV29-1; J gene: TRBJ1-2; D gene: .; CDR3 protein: CSVDSLEGYTF; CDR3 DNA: TGCAGCGTTGATAGCTTGGAAGGCTACACCTTC
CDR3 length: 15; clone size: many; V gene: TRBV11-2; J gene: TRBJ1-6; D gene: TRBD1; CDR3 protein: CASSSGTGRYSPLHF; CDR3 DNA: TGTGCCAGCAGCTCCGGGACAGGTCGATATTCACCCCTCCACTTT
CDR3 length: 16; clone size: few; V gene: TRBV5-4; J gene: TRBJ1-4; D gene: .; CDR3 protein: CASSLGGTLEKSELFF; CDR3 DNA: TGTGCCAGCAGCTTGGGAGGGACACTGGAAAAGAGTGAACTGTTTTTT
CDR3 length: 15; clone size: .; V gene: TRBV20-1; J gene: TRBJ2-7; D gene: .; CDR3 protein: CSAPKGGSLSYEQYF; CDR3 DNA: TGCAGTGCTCCGAAGGGGGGCAGTTTATCCTACGAGCAGTACTTC
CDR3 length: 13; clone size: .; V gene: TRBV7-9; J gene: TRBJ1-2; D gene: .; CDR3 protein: CASSNRDYYGYTF; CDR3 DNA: TGTGCCAGCAGCAACAGGGATTACTATGGCTACACCTTC
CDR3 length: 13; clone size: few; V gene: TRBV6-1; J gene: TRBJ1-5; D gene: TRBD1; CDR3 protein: CASKVAGGQPQHF; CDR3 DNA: TGTGCCAGCAAAGTGGCAGGGGGACAGCCCCAGCATTTT
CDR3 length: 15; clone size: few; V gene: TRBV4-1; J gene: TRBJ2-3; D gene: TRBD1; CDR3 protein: CASSQVGIRGDTQYF; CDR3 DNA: TGCGCCAGCAGCCAAGTAGGGATCAGGGGGGATACGCAGTATTTT
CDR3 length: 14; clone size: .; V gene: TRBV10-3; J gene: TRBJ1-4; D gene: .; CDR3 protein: CAISERGAREKLFF; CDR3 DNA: TGTGCCATCAGTGAGCGGGGGGCCAGGGAAAAACTGTTTTTT
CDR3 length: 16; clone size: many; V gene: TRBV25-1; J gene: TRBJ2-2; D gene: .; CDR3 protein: CASSWDGARYTGELFF; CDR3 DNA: TGTGCCAGCAGTTGGGACGGAGCGAGATACACCGGGGAGCTGTTTTTT
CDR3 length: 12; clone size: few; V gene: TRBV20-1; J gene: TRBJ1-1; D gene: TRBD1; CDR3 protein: CSAPTGGSVLFF; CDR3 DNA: TGCAGTGCCCCAACAGGGGGATCGGTATTATTCTTT
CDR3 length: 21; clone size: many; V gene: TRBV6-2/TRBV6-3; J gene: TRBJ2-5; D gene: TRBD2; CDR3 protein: CASSYSLQWGLAGASQETQYF; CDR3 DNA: TGTGCCAGCAGTTACTCGCTGCAATGGGGACTAGCGGGGGCTAGCCAAGAGACCCAGTACTTC
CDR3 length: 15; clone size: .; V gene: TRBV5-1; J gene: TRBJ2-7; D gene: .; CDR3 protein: CASSLAPVKSYEQYF; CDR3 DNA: TGCGCCAGCAGCTTGGCCCCGGTTAAGTCCTACGAGCAGTACTTC
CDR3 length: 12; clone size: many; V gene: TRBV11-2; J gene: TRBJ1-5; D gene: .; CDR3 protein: CASSELDQPQHF; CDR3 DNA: TGTGCCAGCAGCGAACTCGATCAGCCCCAGCATTTT
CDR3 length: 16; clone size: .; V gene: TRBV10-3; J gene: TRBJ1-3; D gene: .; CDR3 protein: CAISERTHGSGNTIYF; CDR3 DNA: TGTGCCATCAGTGAGAGGACCCACGGCTCTGGAAACACCATATATTTT
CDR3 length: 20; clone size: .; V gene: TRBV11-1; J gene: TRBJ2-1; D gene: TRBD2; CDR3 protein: CASSLGSRLAGPRSYNEQFF; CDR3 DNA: TGTGCCAGCAGCTTGGGGTCCCGACTAGCGGGGCCCCGGAGTTACAATGAGCAGTTCTTC
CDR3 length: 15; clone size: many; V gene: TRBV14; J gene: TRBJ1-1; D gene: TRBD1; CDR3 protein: CASSRPDRVNPEAFF; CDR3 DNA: TGTGCCAGCAGTCGTCCGGACAGGGTTAATCCTGAAGCTTTCTTT
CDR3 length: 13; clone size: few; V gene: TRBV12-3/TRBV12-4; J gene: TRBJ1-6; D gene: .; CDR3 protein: CASSSFMDSPLHF; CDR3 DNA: TGTGCCAGCAGTTCTTTTATGGATTCACCCCTCCACTTT
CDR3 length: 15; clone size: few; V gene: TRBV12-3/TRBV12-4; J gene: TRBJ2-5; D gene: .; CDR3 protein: CASSLHGYLAETQYF; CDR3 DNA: TGTGCCAGCAGTTTGCACGGCTACCTGGCAGAGACCCAGTACTTC
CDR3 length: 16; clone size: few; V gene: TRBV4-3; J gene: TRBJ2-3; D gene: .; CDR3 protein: CASSQEDVRVGDTQYF; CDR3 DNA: TGCGCCAGCAGCCAAGAGGACGTCCGGGTAGGGGATACGCAGTATTTT
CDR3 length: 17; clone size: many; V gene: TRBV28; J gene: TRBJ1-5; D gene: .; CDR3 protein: CASSRIGTGGGNQPQHF; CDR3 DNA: TGTGCCAGCAGTCGAATAGGGACCGGGGGTGGCAATCAGCCCCAGCATTTT
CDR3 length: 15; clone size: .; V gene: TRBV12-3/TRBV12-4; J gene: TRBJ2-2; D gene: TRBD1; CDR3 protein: CASSPDRGGTGELFF; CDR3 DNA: TGTGCCAGCAGTCCAGACAGGGGAGGCACCGGGGAGCTGTTTTTT
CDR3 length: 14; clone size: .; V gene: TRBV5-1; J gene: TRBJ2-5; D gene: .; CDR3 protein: CASSLTGARETQYF; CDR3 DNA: TGCGCCAGCAGCTTGACCGGGGCCCGAGAGACCCAGTACTTC
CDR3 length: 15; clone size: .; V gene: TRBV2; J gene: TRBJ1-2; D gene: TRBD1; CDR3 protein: CASSVGQSMLGGYTF; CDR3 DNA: TGTGCCAGCAGTGTGGGACAGTCTATGCTGGGAGGCTACACCTTC
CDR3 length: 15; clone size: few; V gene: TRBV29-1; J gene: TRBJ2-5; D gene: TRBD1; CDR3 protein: CSVDISGQGVGTQYF; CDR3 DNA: TGCAGCGTTGATATTTCGGGACAGGGGGTAGGGACCCAGTACTTC
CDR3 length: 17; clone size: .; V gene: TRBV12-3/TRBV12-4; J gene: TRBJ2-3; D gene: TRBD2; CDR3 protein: CASSPTSGGGSTDTQYF; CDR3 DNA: TGTGCCAGCAGCCCAACTAGCGGGGGGGGAAGCACAGATACGCAGTATTTT
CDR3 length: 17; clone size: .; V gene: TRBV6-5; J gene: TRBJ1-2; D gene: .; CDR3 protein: CASSYSQVRSSNYGYTF; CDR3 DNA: TGTGCCAGCAGTTACTCGCAAGTCAGGAGCTCCAACTATGGCTACACCTTC
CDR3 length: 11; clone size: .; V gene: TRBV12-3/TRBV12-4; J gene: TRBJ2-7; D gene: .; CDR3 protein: CASASGFEQYF; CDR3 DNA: TGTGCCAGCGCATCGGGTTTCGAGCAGTACTTC
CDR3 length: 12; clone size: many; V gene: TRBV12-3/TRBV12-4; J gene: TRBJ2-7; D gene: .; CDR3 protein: CASSWTEYEQYF; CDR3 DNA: TGTGCCAGCAGTTGGACCGAATACGAGCAGTACTTC
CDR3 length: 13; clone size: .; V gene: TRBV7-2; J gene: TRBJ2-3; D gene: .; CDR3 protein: CASSPKVLDTQYF; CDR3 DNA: TGTGCCAGCAGTCCTAAGGTTCTTGATACGCAGTATTTT
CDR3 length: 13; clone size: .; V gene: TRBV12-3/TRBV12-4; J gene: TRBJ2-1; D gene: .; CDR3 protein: CASSPGAENEQFF; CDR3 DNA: TGTGCCAGCAGCCCCGGGGCCGAGAATGAGCAGTTCTTC
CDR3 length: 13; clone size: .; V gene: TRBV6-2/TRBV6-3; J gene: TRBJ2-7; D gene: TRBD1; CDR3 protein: CASRGQGTHEQYF; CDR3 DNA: TGTGCCAGCAGGGGACAGGGGACCCACGAGCAGTACTTC
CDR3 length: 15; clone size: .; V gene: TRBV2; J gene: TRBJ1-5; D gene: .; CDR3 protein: CASSEKGGPNQPQHF; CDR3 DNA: TGTGCCAGCAGTGAAAAGGGCGGCCCCAATCAGCCCCAGCATTTT
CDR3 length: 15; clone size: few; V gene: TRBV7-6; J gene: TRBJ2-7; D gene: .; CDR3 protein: CASSPRGGRLYEQYF; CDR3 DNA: TGTGCCAGCAGCCCACGAGGGGGGAGGCTCTACGAGCAGTACTTC
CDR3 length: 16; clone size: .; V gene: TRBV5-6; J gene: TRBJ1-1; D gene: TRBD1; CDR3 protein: CASSVPGTAMNTEAFF; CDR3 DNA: TGTGCCAGCAGCGTCCCCGGGACAGCCATGAACACTGAAGCTTTCTTT
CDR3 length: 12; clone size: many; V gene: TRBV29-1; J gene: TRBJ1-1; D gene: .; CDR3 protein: CSGGGVNTEAFF; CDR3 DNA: TGCAGCGGGGGAGGGGTGAACACTGAAGCTTTCTTT
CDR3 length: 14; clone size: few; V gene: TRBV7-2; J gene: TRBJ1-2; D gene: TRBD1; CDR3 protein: CASSERQGSYGYTF; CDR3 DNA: TGTGCCAGCAGCGAACGACAGGGAAGCTATGGCTACACCTTC
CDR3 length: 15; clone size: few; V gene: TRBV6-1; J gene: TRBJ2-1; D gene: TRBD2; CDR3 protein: CASKVSGGVHNEQFF; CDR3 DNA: TGTGCCAGCAAAGTTAGCGGGGGGGTGCACAATGAGCAGTTCTTC
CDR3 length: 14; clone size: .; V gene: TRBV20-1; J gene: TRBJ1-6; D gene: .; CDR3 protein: CSANDRTTNSPLHF; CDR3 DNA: TGCAGTGCAAACGACAGAACTACTAATTCACCCCTCCACTTT
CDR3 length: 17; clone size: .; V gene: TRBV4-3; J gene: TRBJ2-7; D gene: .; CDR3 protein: CASSQDLPSEFPYEQYF; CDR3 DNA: TGCGCCAGCAGCCAAGATCTGCCTAGCGAGTTTCCCTACGAGCAGTACTTC
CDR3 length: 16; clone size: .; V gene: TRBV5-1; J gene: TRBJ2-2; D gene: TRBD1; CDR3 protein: CASSFFYGQGTGELFF; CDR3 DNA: TGCGCCAGCAGCTTCTTCTACGGACAGGGAACCGGGGAGCTGTTTTTT
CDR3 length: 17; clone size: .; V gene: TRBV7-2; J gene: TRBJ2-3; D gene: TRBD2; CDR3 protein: CASSQRRLATGTDTQYF; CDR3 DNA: TGTGCCAGCAGCCAAAGACGACTAGCGACTGGCACAGATACGCAGTATTTT
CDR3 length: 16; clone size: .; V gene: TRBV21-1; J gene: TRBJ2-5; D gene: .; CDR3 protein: CASSYGDRTTIETQYF; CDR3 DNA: TGTGCCAGCAGCTATGGGGACAGGACGACAATTGAGACCCAGTACTTC
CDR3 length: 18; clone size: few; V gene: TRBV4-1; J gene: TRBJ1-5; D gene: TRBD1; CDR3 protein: CASSQDRAGGSINQPQHF; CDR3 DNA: TGCGCCAGCAGCCAAGATCGGGCAGGGGGGAGTATTAATCAGCCCCAGCATTTT
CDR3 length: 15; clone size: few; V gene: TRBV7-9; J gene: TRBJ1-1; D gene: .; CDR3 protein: CASSLTLRGVTEAFF; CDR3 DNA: TGTGCCAGCAGCTTGACGCTTAGGGGAGTCACTGAAGCTTTCTTT
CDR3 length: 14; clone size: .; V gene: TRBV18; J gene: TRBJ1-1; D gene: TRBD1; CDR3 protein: CASSHTGGVTEAFF; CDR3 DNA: TGTGCCAGCTCTCATACAGGGGGCGTGACTGAAGCTTTCTTT